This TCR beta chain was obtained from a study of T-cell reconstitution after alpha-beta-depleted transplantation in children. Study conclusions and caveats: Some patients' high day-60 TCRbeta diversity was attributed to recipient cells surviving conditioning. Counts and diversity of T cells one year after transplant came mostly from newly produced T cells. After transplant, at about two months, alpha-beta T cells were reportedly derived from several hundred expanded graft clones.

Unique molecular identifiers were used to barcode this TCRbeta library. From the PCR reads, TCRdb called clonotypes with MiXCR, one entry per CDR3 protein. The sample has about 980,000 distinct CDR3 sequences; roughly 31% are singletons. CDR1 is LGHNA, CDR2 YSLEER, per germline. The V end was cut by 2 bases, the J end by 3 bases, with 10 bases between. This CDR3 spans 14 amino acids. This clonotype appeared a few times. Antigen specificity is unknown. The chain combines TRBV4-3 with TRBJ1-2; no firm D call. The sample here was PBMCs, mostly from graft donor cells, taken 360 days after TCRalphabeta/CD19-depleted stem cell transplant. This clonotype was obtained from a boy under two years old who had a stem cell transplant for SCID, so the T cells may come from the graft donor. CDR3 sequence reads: CASSQRVGYYGYTF. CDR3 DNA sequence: TGCGCCAGCAGCCAAAGAGTAGGGTACTATGGCTACACCTTC.